This is a list of T cell receptor beta chains from one sample in a study of T-cell reconstitution after alpha-beta-depleted transplantation in children. TCRdb itself ran the PCR reads through MiXCR, one entry per CDR3 protein. Of more than 90,000 distinct CDR3 sequences in the sample, approximately 10% were seen once. Sample: PBMCs, taken before TCRalphabeta/CD19-depleted stem cell transplant. All receptors come from a boy between 2 and 15 years old with acute lymphoblastic leukemia, due to receive a stem cell transplant. CDR3s include the opening cysteine and the closing phenylalanine or tryptophan. A D gene is named only where the DNA matches it firmly. Clone size is not always given. Where it is, it says once, few, many or a class for expanded clones.

d_call: NA
j_call: TRBJ2-3
clone_size: many
v_call: TRBV5-6
cdr3_aa: CASSWETGHTDTQYF
cdr3_nt: TGTGCCAGCAGCTGGGAGACAGGACACACAGATACGCAGTATTTT

d_call: NA
j_call: TRBJ2-5
clone_size: few
v_call: TRBV5-5
cdr3_aa: CASSLASGAQETQYF
cdr3_nt: TGTGCCAGCAGCTTGGCCTCGGGGGCCCAAGAGACCCAGTACTTC

d_call: NA
j_call: TRBJ1-3
clone_size: many
v_call: TRBV20-1
cdr3_aa: CSALTGNTIYF
cdr3_nt: TGCAGTGCTTTGACTGGAAACACCATATATTTT

d_call: NA
j_call: TRBJ2-5
clone_size: many
v_call: TRBV6-5
cdr3_aa: CASSYGAVQETQYF
cdr3_nt: TGTGCCAGCAGTTACGGCGCGGTACAAGAGACCCAGTACTTC

d_call: TRBD1
j_call: TRBJ2-7
clone_size: NA
v_call: TRBV3-1
cdr3_aa: CASSGGQGIYEQYF
cdr3_nt: TGTGCCAGCAGCGGGGGACAGGGGATCTACGAGCAGTACTTC

d_call: NA
j_call: TRBJ2-2
clone_size: many
v_call: TRBV7-6
cdr3_aa: CASSLVGSNTGELFF
cdr3_nt: TGTGCCAGCAGCTTAGTAGGCAGCAACACCGGGGAGCTGTTTTTT

d_call: TRBD2
j_call: TRBJ2-1
clone_size: NA
v_call: TRBV2
cdr3_aa: CASALAGVGTNEQFF
cdr3_nt: TGTGCCAGCGCCCTAGCGGGAGTAGGGACCAATGAGCAGTTCTTC

d_call: TRBD2
j_call: TRBJ2-7
clone_size: NA
v_call: TRBV7-6
cdr3_aa: CASSTLAGGSSYEQYF
cdr3_nt: TGTGCCAGCAGCACCTTAGCGGGAGGGAGCTCCTACGAGCAGTACTTC

d_call: TRBD1
j_call: TRBJ1-1
clone_size: few
v_call: TRBV5-1
cdr3_aa: CASSSQGTKNTEAFF
cdr3_nt: TGCGCCAGCAGCTCACAGGGGACTAAAAACACTGAAGCTTTCTTT

d_call: TRBD2
j_call: TRBJ2-3
clone_size: NA
v_call: TRBV28
cdr3_aa: CASSPELAGDTDTQYF
cdr3_nt: TGTGCCAGCAGTCCAGAACTAGCGGGGGACACAGATACGCAGTATTTT

d_call: NA
j_call: TRBJ2-1
clone_size: NA
v_call: TRBV5-6
cdr3_aa: CASGPGLSEQFF
cdr3_nt: TGTGCCAGCGGCCCGGGACTCAGTGAGCAGTTCTTC

d_call: TRBD2
j_call: TRBJ2-1
clone_size: NA
v_call: TRBV12-3/TRBV12-4
cdr3_aa: CASSLTANPGLANNEQFF
cdr3_nt: TGTGCCAGCAGTTTAACAGCTAACCCGGGACTAGCCAACAATGAGCAGTTCTTC

d_call: NA
j_call: TRBJ2-5
clone_size: NA
v_call: TRBV29-1
cdr3_aa: CSVEVRGKGQETQYF
cdr3_nt: TGCAGCGTTGAAGTGCGCGGGAAGGGGCAAGAGACCCAGTACTTC

d_call: NA
j_call: TRBJ2-3
clone_size: NA
v_call: TRBV24-1
cdr3_aa: CATTDFSDTQYF
cdr3_nt: TGTGCCACCACTGACTTCTCAGATACGCAGTATTTT

d_call: NA
j_call: TRBJ1-1
clone_size: few
v_call: TRBV3-1
cdr3_aa: CASSQGVISEAFF
cdr3_nt: TGTGCCAGCAGCCAGGGTGTGATTTCTGAAGCTTTCTTT

d_call: NA
j_call: TRBJ2-3
clone_size: NA
v_call: TRBV6-1
cdr3_aa: CASTQSRDWTSSTDTQYF
cdr3_nt: TGTGCCAGCACCCAATCCCGGGATTGGACCTCCAGCACAGATACGCAGTATTTT

d_call: NA
j_call: TRBJ1-1
clone_size: NA
v_call: TRBV5-1
cdr3_aa: CASSLGSQNTEAFF
cdr3_nt: TGCGCCAGCAGCTTAGGGTCACAGAACACTGAAGCTTTCTTT

d_call: TRBD2
j_call: TRBJ2-3
clone_size: many
v_call: TRBV24-1
cdr3_aa: CATSDSGRASDTQYF
cdr3_nt: TGTGCCACCAGTGATAGCGGGAGGGCCTCAGATACGCAGTATTTT

d_call: TRBD2
j_call: TRBJ2-7
clone_size: few
v_call: TRBV6-5
cdr3_aa: CASREGTAPYEQYF
cdr3_nt: TGTGCCAGCCGGGAGGGAACGGCCCCCTACGAGCAGTACTTC

d_call: NA
j_call: TRBJ2-5
clone_size: many
v_call: TRBV5-5
cdr3_aa: CASSLLTGKETQYF
cdr3_nt: TGTGCCAGCAGCTTGCTAACGGGGAAAGAGACCCAGTACTTC

d_call: NA
j_call: TRBJ2-3
clone_size: NA
v_call: TRBV21-1
cdr3_aa: CASSKVPPAGASTDTQYF
cdr3_nt: TGTGCCAGCAGCAAAGTCCCCCCCGCGGGGGCCTCCACAGATACGCAGTATTTT

d_call: TRBD2
j_call: TRBJ2-5
clone_size: few
v_call: TRBV29-1
cdr3_aa: CSANGGETQYF
cdr3_nt: TGCAGCGCTAACGGGGGGGAGACCCAGTACTTC